A single sample gave rise to the 19 T cell receptor beta chains below, sequenced in a study of brain T cells in children with intractable seizures. Sequencing was performed with immunoSEQ multiplex PCR; in TCRdb, only in-frame clones are kept and a portion is missing. The profile covers hundreds of thousands of clones, with about 93% appearing a single time and about 5.8% taken by the ten largest. Time point specified: blood from clinic visit 5 months post-surgery; TSC patient then seizure free. The sequenced sample was peripheral blood, obtained roughly 5 months after surgery. The receptors derive from a boy under two years old with tuberous sclerosis and intractable seizures.

The CDR3 nucleotides read TGTGCCAGCAGTCCGCGACAGGGGGCGAGAGGCTACGAGCAGTACTTC. This gives the protein CASSPRQGARGYEQYF. The genes are TRBV27 and TRBJ2-7; TRBD1 agrees at 10 bases. The germline V gene encodes CDR1 MNHEY and CDR2 SMNVEV (reference sequence). J gave up 3 bases and V 5 bases, and 10 bases lay outside the gene matches. The CDR3 extends over 16 amino acids.

The chain couples TRBV5-4 to TRBJ2-1, with TRBD2 matching over 7 bases. Trimming at V came to 0 bases and at J to 4 bases, leaving 4 bases not matched to a gene. This CDR3 is built from 15 residues. Germline CDR1 SGHNT, CDR2 YYREEE (reference sequence). CDR3 DNA: TGTGCCAGCAGCTTGGCCGGACTAGGATACAATGAGCAGTTCTTC. Its protein is CASSLAGLGYNEQFF.

The gene calls are TRBV3-1 (or the pseudogene TRBV3-2) and TRBJ2-7, with 9 positions matching TRBD1. With 2 bases clipped from V and 3 bases from J, the junction kept 5 bases outside the gene matches. This CDR3 has 15 amino acids. Germline lookup yields CDR1 LGHDT and CDR2 YNNKEL (reference sequence). The CDR3 region has the DNA TGTGCCAGCAGCCAAACCGGGACAGGGTACTACGAGCAGTACTTC. Translated: CASSQTGTGYYEQYF.

The gene calls are TRBV30 and TRBJ2-2; tentatively, D is TRBD2 (7 bases). Germline V gene data show CDR1 as GTSNPN and CDR2 as SVGIG (reference sequence). The CDR3 has 16 residues. Trimming removed 5 bases from V and 2 bases from J, with 18 bases in between. CDR3 sequence: CAWLTGLGYNTGELFF. The CDR3 DNA reads as TGTGCCTGGCTGACAGGACTAGGGTATAACACCGGGGAGCTGTTTTTT.

The chain recombines TRBV9 with TRBJ1-2; D possibly corresponds to TRBD1 (5 bases). CDR1 is SGDLS, CDR2 YYNGEE, per germline. V lost 4 bases and J 0 bases, leaving 25 bases between the germline ends. CDR3 length: 19 residues. CDR3 in amino acids: CASSPRDALHFKANYGYTF. The DNA for the CDR3 is TGTGCCAGCAGCCCCCGGGACGCTCTACATTTTAAAGCTAACTATGGCTACACCTTC.

The CDR3 DNA is TGTGCCAGTAGTCAGGGGCCCGGGCAGCCCCAGCATTTT. Protein product: CASSQGPGQPQHF. This chain connects TRBV19 to TRBJ1-5; D is possibly TRBD1 (6 bases). Per the germline V gene, CDR1 is LNHDA and CDR2 is SQIVND (reference sequence). The V end was cut by 5 bases, the J end by 7 bases, with 12 bases between. The CDR3 runs to 13 residues.

The V and J genes are TRBV2 and TRBJ1-2, with TRBD1 identical over 7 bases. CDR1 SNHLY and CDR2 FYNNEI come from the germline V gene. J gave up 1 base and V 2 bases, and 10 bases lay outside the gene matches. CDR3 length: 17 residues. CDR3 residues: CASSEFRRTGDNYGYTF. CDR3 bases: TGTGCCAGCAGTGAATTTAGGCGGACAGGAGATAACTATGGCTACACCTTC.

This sequence joins TRBV2 and TRBJ2-5; possibly TRBD2 for D (5 bases). The germline V gene has CDR1 SNHLY and CDR2 FYNNEI. There are 14 residues in the CDR3. Trimming pared 2 bases from V and 10 bases from J, leaving 17 bases between. CDR3 protein: CASSEKAALLDQYF. CDR3 nucleotide sequence: TGTGCCAGCAGTGAAAAAGCGGCCCTATTGGACCAGTACTTC.

The chain employs TRBV19 and TRBJ2-7; perhaps TRBD1 as D (5 bases). CDR3 size: 15 residues. Germline-derived CDR1 and CDR2 are LNHDA and SQIVND (reference sequence). With 3 bases removed from V and 3 bases from J, the gap between germline ends came to 15 bases. In DNA form, the CDR3 reads TGTGCCAGTAGTATTGGATACGGACAACTCTACGAGCAGTACTTC. It is translated as CASSIGYGQLYEQYF.

The chain couples TRBV5-1 to TRBJ2-5; D is uncertain. Looked up from germline, CDR1 is SGHRS and CDR2 is YFSETQ. Trimming stripped 0 bases from V and 7 bases from J, with 13 bases between. This CDR3 has 14 amino acids. The CDR3 here is CASSLGPPEVTQYF. CDR3 nucleotide sequence: TGCGCCAGCAGCTTGGGTCCCCCCGAGGTGACCCAGTACTTC.

This chain connects TRBV29-1 to TRBJ2-7, with no clear D. Per germline, CDR1 SQVTM and CDR2 ANQGSEA. V was trimmed by 1 base and J by 1 base, leaving 8 bases between them. This CDR3 contains 13 residues. The CDR3 protein is CSVEAGVSYEQYF. Here the CDR3 DNA reads TGCAGCGTTGAAGCGGGTGTATCCTACGAGCAGTACTTC.

The J gene is TRBJ2-2, the V gene TRBV6-4; D is ambiguous. Germline V gives CDR1 MRHNA, CDR2 SNTAGT. Trimming pared 2 bases from V and 0 bases from J, leaving 1 base between. The CDR3 spans 13 residues. In nucleotides, the CDR3 is TGTGCCAGCAGTGACCCGAACACCGGGGAGCTGTTTTTT. Amino acids: CASSDPNTGELFF.

As DNA, the CDR3 is TGTGCCAGTAGTATCCAGGGCCGCTCCGTATGGAATTCACCCCTCCACTTT. It translates to CASSIQGRSVWNSPLHF. The chain has TRBV19 and TRBJ1-6, with D possibly being TRBD1 (5 bases). The germline V gene encodes CDR1 LNHDA and CDR2 SQIVND (reference sequence). CDR3 length equals 17 residues. The V and J ends lost 3 bases and 7 bases respectively, with 19 bases between them.

The chain couples TRBV7-9 to TRBJ1-5; the D is unclear. V was clipped by 5 bases and J by 4 bases, with 9 bases between them. From germline, CDR1 is SEHNR and CDR2 FQNEAQ (reference sequence). The CDR3 loop spans 13 amino acids. The CDR3 nucleotides read TGTGCCAGCAGCCCCGACACAAATCAGCCCCAGCATTTT. Protein: CASSPDTNQPQHF. Looking up the rest from reference TRBV7-9 and TRBJ1-5 gives the full variable domain: DTGVSQNPRHKITKRGQNVTFRCDPISEHNRLYWYRQTLGQGPEFLTYFQNEAQLEKSRLLSDRFSAERPKGSFSTLEIQRTEQGDSAMYLCASSPDTNQPQHFGDGTRLSIL.

The chain couples TRBV19 to TRBJ1-6, with 9 bases aligning to TRBD1. Germline CDR1 and CDR2: LNHDA and SQIVND (reference sequence). Trimming cost V 3 bases and J 9 bases; bases outside gene matches: 6. The CDR3 has 15 amino acids. CDR3 residues: CASSMRDRASSPLHF. In nucleotides, the CDR3 is TGTGCCAGTAGTATGCGGGACAGGGCCAGTTCACCCCTCCACTTT.

This clone is a singleton in its sample. The chain couples TRBV5-4 to TRBJ1-1; the match to TRBD1 covers 7 bases. Trimming cost V 2 bases and J 2 bases; bases outside gene matches: 21. The CDR3 extends over 20 amino acids. The germline V gene has CDR1 SGHNT and CDR2 YYREEE (reference sequence). The CDR3 nucleotides read TGTGCCAGCAGCTTTATTTTGCCGGGACTACAGGGGCGCGAAAACACTGAAGCTTTCTTT. It is translated as CASSFILPGLQGRENTEAFF.

This chain links TRBV29-1 with TRBJ1-2, with D uncertain. The CDR3 extends over 11 amino acids. Germline CDR1 SQVTM, CDR2 ANQGSEA. The V gene lost 7 bases and the J gene lost 3 bases, with 9 bases spanning the gap. The CDR3 loop is CSALLDYGYTF. CDR3 nucleotide sequence: TGCAGCGCCTTGCTCGACTATGGCTACACCTTC.

The genes are TRBV28 and TRBJ2-5; D gene unclear. V lost 7 bases and J 2 bases, leaving 8 bases between the germline ends. This CDR3 spans 12 amino acids. The V gene's germline CDR1 is MDHEN and CDR2 SYDVKM. The CDR3 sequence: CASTRLQETQYF. The DNA for the CDR3 is TGTGCCAGCACCCGCCTACAAGAGACCCAGTACTTC.

This rearrangement joins TRBV7-3 to TRBJ2-1; tentative D call: TRBD1 (6 bases). Germline CDR1 is SGHTA and CDR2 is FQGTGA. The CDR3 has 17 amino acids. Trimming pared 2 bases from V and 7 bases from J, leaving 21 bases between. CDR3 region: CASSLGQGPMRENEQFF. The CDR3 coding sequence is TGTGCCAGCAGCTTAGGGCAGGGGCCCATGAGGGAGAATGAGCAGTTCTTC.